Following are 16 T cell receptor beta chains from one sample sequenced in a study of molecular identifiers for immune sequencing clone quantification. TCRdb analysed the PCR reads with MiXCR anew, one entry per CDR3 protein. The sample lists hundreds of thousands of distinct CDR3 sequences, roughly 25% seen once, with 0.75% to 0.8% in the top ten. The sequenced material came from naive CD8+ T cells from blood, with Jurkat cell RNA spiked in. Regarding subset: FACS-sorted CD8+CD4-CCR7+CD45RA+ naive T cells. These receptors were collected from a human donor in good health. Some libraries in this study had Jurkat cell RNA spiked in.

This clonotype was detected many times. This rearrangement joins TRBV5-4 to TRBJ2-3; D might be TRBD2 (5 bases). CDR3 length: 15 amino acids. Between the trimmed V and J ends, which lost 1 base and 2 bases, there was a span of 11 bases. Looked up from germline, CDR1 is SGHNT and CDR2 is YYREEE (reference sequence). CDR3 sequence (DNA): TGTGCCAGCAGCTTGACGCCTAGCTCCACAGATACGCAGTATTTT. It is translated as CASSLTPSSTDTQYF.

This clonotype was observed a handful of times. This chain uses TRBV12-3 or TRBV12-4 with TRBJ1-1; D not resolved. The CDR3 loop spans 15 amino acids. Trimming cost V 6 bases and J 5 bases, with 19 bases left between them. In DNA form, the CDR3 reads TGTGCCAGCAGCCCACTGGGAACACGAGGTACTGAAGCTTTCTTT. Its translation: CASSPLGTRGTEAFF.

This clonotype was counted at least ten times. The CDR3, as DNA: TGTGCCAGCAGCTTACCGGTGCTGCTCTACACAGATACGCAGTATTTT. It yields the protein CASSLPVLLYTDTQYF. V gene TRBV7-9 combines with J gene TRBJ2-3, with no clear D. The CDR3 spans 16 residues. Trimming took 2 bases from V and 2 from J, leaving 14 bases between them. Germline loops: CDR1 SEHNR, CDR2 FQNEAQ (reference sequence).

Remarks on this clonotype: With a much larger clone just one base away, this may be a read error. The J gene is TRBJ2-3, the V gene TRBV15; D is perhaps TRBD2 (5 bases). The CDR3 extends over 14 amino acids. Germline values: CDR1 LNHNV, CDR2 YYDKDF (reference sequence). CDR3 loop: CTTSRGLDEDTQYF. CDR3 bases: TGTACCACCAGCAGAGGACTGGACGAAGATACGCAGTATTTT.

This clonotype has at least ten counts. This CDR3 reads CASSTSGGRVYEQYF. The CDR3 region has the DNA TGTGCCAGCAGTACCTCAGGGGGTAGGGTCTACGAGCAGTACTTC. The V gene is TRBV9, the J gene TRBJ2-7; 7 bases fit TRBD1. CDR1 and CDR2 (germline): SGDLS, YYNGEE. V lost 5 bases, J lost 3 bases, and 11 bases stayed unmatched. This CDR3 has 15 amino acids.

The sample holds many counts of this clonotype. The chain has TRBV20-1 and TRBJ2-7; 8 bases fit TRBD2. V dropped 5 bases and J dropped 3; count of bases not matched to a gene: 12. This CDR3 has 15 residues. CDR1 is DFQATT and CDR2 is SNEGSKA in the germline V gene (reference sequence). Here the CDR3 reads CSAHDGAGGSYEQYF. In nucleotides, the CDR3 is TGCAGTGCTCATGACGGTGCGGGGGGAAGCTACGAGCAGTACTTC.

The chain carries TRBV6-6 and TRBJ2-1; D gene ambiguous. The CDR3 runs to 14 residues. Germline-derived CDR1 and CDR2 are MNHNY and SVGAGI (reference sequence). Trimming removed 6 bases from V and 8 bases from J, with 17 bases in between. Written as DNA, the CDR3 is TGTGCCAGCAGCCCTCCGGACGTCCGGCATGAGCAGTTCTTC. Translating it yields CASSPPDVRHEQFF.

This clonotype was counted at least ten times. J is TRBJ1-1 and V is TRBV4-3, with no clear D. Germline V CDR1 and CDR2: LGHNA, YSLEER. Trimming pared 4 bases from V and 0 bases from J, leaving 21 bases between. The CDR3 runs 18 residues. The CDR3 nucleotides read TGCGCCAGCAGCCCCGCCGGCGGTCCCACGATGGTGAACACTGAAGCTTTCTTT. This codes for CASSPAGGPTMVNTEAFF.

On this clonotype: Just one base apart from a much larger clone, this may be a read error. V gene TRBV6-5 combines with J gene TRBJ2-6; D perhaps matches TRBD1 (6 bases). Per germline, CDR1 MNHEY and CDR2 SVGAGI. The CDR3 sequence is 15 residues long. The CDR3 nucleotides are TGTGCCAGCAGTTTGACAGGTTCCGGGGCCGACGTCCTGACTTTC. Translated, it gives CASSLTGSGADVLTF.

This clonotype was recorded at least ten times. This sequence joins TRBV3-1 and TRBJ2-7, with D possibly matching TRBD1 (5 bases). CDR3 size: 14 residues. Germline CDR1 LGHDT, CDR2 YNNKEL (reference sequence). Between the trimmed V and J ends, which lost 4 bases and 0 bases, there was a span of 10 bases. In nucleotides, the CDR3 is TGTGCCAGCAGCCCGGACACCGACTCCTACGAGCAGTACTTC. Protein: CASSPDTDSYEQYF.

This clonotype was seen a few times. This sequence joins TRBV10-2 and TRBJ2-7; D unclear. CDR1 WSHSY and CDR2 SAAADI come from the germline V gene. This CDR3 contains 13 residues. The V and J ends lost 3 bases and 1 base respectively, with 7 bases between them. The CDR3 region has the DNA TGCGCCAGCAGTGACAGCCCTTCCTACGAGCAGTACTTC. This translates into CASSDSPSYEQYF.

This clonotype was recorded at least ten times. The chain is built from TRBV27 and TRBJ1-1; maybe TRBD1 (5 bases). Trimming pared 3 bases from V and 0 bases from J, leaving 14 bases between. Germline CDR1 MNHEY, CDR2 SMNVEV (reference sequence). The CDR3 totals 16 residues. This CDR3 is CASSFHRTSLNTEAFF. CDR3 DNA: TGTGCCAGCAGTTTCCACCGGACAAGCTTGAACACTGAAGCTTTCTTT.

The rearrangement uses TRBV6-2 or TRBV6-3 and TRBJ2-7, with 7 bases that match TRBD2. CDR3 length: 13 residues. Trimming took 6 bases from V and 7 from J; bases not matched to a gene: 9. Germline V gene data show CDR1 as MNHEY and CDR2 as SVGEGT. This CDR3 reads CASSSAGAGEQYF. In DNA, the CDR3 is TGTGCCAGCAGCTCGGCGGGAGCGGGTGAGCAGTACTTC.

Turning to this clonotype: It may be a read error: a sequence one base away is much more abundant. This sequence joins TRBV29-1 and TRBJ2-1, with TRBD1 identical over 11 bases. The length of the CDR3 is 13 residues. Losses at the gene ends were 4 bases for V and 10 bases for J; bases not matched to a gene: 6. From germline, CDR1 is SQVTM and CDR2 ANQGSEA. The CDR3 sequence: CSVARTGGPEQFF. The CDR3 region has the DNA TGCAGCGTTGCACGGACAGGGGGCCCGGAGCAGTTCTTC.

V is TRBV4-1 and J is TRBJ1-5, with D unresolved. Per germline, CDR1 MGHRA and CDR2 YSYEKL. Trimming cost V 4 bases and J 2 bases, with 15 bases left between them. The CDR3 sequence is 16 residues long. The CDR3 DNA follows: TGCGCCAGCAGCCCCCGAAACGTGGAAGGCAATCAGCCCCAGCATTTT. Protein product: CASSPRNVEGNQPQHF.

There are many counts of this clonotype. V usage is TRBV4-1 and J usage is TRBJ2-3; no clear D. Trimming removed 0 bases from V and 3 bases from J, with 13 bases in between. From germline, CDR1 is MGHRA and CDR2 YSYEKL. The CDR3 is made up of 16 amino acids. The chain's CDR3 is CASSQDAVATTDTQYF. Here the CDR3 DNA reads TGCGCCAGCAGCCAAGATGCGGTCGCCACAACAGATACGCAGTATTTT.